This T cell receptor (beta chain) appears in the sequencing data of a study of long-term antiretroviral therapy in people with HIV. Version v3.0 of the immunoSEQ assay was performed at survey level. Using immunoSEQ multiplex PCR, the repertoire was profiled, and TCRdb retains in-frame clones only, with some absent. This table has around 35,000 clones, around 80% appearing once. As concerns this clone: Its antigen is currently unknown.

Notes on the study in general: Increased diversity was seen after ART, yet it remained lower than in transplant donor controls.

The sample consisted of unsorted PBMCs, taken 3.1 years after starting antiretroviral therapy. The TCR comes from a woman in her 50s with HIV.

CDR3 sequence: CASSLGRGETQYF. CDR3 bases: TGTGCCAGCAGCTTGGGCAGGGGAGAGACCCAGTACTTC. V is TRBV5-5 and J is TRBJ2-5; tentative D call: TRBD1 (6 bases). CDR1 is SGHKS and CDR2 is YYEKEE in the germline V gene (reference sequence). This CDR3 region has 13 residues. The V gene lost 0 bases and the J gene lost 4 bases, with 7 bases spanning the gap.